The rows below give T cell receptor beta chains drawn from one sample of a study of T cell responses to AZD1222 COVID-19 vaccine. TCRdb's copy holds only in-frame clones and misses some; the assay was immunoSEQ multiplex PCR. The data hold about 180,000 clones, with roughly 91% observed a single time. Sequenced material: peripheral blood, taken 28 days after the second dose of the MenACWY control vaccine. These receptors were collected from an adult who received the MenACWY meningococcal vaccine as a control. Both conserved end residues are part of each CDR3. D genes are given only for firm matches. Size is omitted from some rows. Given values are once, few, many or a class for expanded clones.

abundance	d_gene	v_gene	j_gene	CDR3aa	CDR3nt
.	TRBD2	TRBV7-2	TRBJ2-3	CASIKTSGTDTQYF	TGTGCCAGCATAAAGACTAGCGGCACAGATACGCAGTATTTT
.	.	TRBV5-6	TRBJ1-5	CASSLGRNNQPQHF	TGTGCCAGCAGCTTGGGCCGGAATAATCAGCCCCAGCATTTT
.	.	TRBV4-3	TRBJ1-1	CASSQDGRRTEAFF	TGCGCCAGCAGCCAAGACGGTAGGAGGACTGAAGCTTTCTTT
.	.	TRBV30	TRBJ1-2	CAWSPTIGYTF	TGTGCCTGGAGTCCCACTATTGGCTACACCTTC
.	.	TRBV6-5	TRBJ2-4	CASRHDGNIQYF	TGTGCCAGCAGGCACGACGGAAACATTCAGTACTTC
few	.	TRBV28	TRBJ2-7	CASLTGQGVIREQYF	TGTGCCAGCCTTACGGGGCAGGGCGTAATACGCGAGCAGTACTTC
.	.	TRBV30	TRBJ1-3	CAWSGSNTIYF	TGTGCCTGGAGTGGCAGCAACACCATATATTTT
.	TRBD1	TRBV6-5	TRBJ1-1	CASSPDRLNTEAFF	TGTGCCAGCAGTCCGGACAGGCTGAACACTGAAGCTTTCTTT
.	TRBD2	TRBV4-1	TRBJ2-3	CASSQELAGGPDTQYF	TGCGCCAGCAGCCAGGAACTAGCGGGGGGGCCGGATACGCAGTATTTT
.	TRBD1	TRBV24-1	TRBJ1-1	CATSHSPGTGGGTEAFF	TGTGCCACCAGTCATAGTCCCGGGACAGGGGGGGGGACTGAAGCTTTCTTT
.	.	TRBV6-6	TRBJ1-5	CASSHEQGPNQPQHF	TGTGCCAGCAGTCACGAGCAGGGGCCTAATCAGCCCCAGCATTTT
.	.	TRBV18	TRBJ1-6	CASSPPGLKGALHF	TGTGCCAGCTCACCACCAGGGTTAAAGGGGGCCCTCCACTTT
.	.	TRBV18	TRBJ2-7	CASSPSGTPYEQYF	TGTGCCAGCTCACCTAGCGGCACCCCCTACGAGCAGTACTTC
.	.	TRBV5-1	TRBJ1-5	CASSLDLNQPQHF	TGCGCCAGCAGCTTGGACCTGAATCAGCCCCAGCATTTT
.	.	TRBV28	TRBJ1-6	CASSFRVSSYNSPLHF	TGTGCCAGCAGTTTCCGAGTAAGCTCCTATAATTCACCCCTCCACTTT
.	.	TRBV9	TRBJ1-4	CASSVGGGPNEKLFF	TGTGCCAGCAGCGTAGGCGGGGGGCCGAATGAAAAACTGTTTTTT
.	TRBD1	TRBV7-9	TRBJ1-2	CASSLVGQGRGYTF	TGTGCCAGCAGCTTAGTGGGACAGGGAAGGGGCTACACCTTC
.	.	TRBV11-3	TRBJ2-7	CASSSGTIPYEQYF	TGTGCCAGCAGCTCCGGGACAATACCCTACGAGCAGTACTTC
once	.	TRBV7-2	TRBJ2-3	CASSLLHSTDTQYF	TGTGCCAGCAGCTTATTGCACAGCACAGATACGCAGTATTTT
.	TRBD1	TRBV6-6	TRBJ1-4	CASSLPGQGDNEKLFF	TGTGCCAGCAGTTTACCAGGACAGGGTGATAATGAAAAACTGTTTTTT
.	.	TRBV4-3	TRBJ2-5	CASSQDRDTQETQYF	TGCGCCAGCAGCCAAGATCGTGATACCCAAGAGACCCAGTACTTC
.	.	TRBV3-1/TRBV3-2	TRBJ2-1	CASSPEHGTYNEQFF	TGTGCCAGCAGCCCCGAACACGGAACCTACAATGAGCAGTTCTTC
.	TRBD2	TRBV4-2	TRBJ2-1	CASGGLAGANEQFF	TGTGCCAGCGGAGGGCTAGCGGGGGCCAATGAGCAGTTCTTC
.	.	TRBV19	TRBJ1-5	CASSIERSQPQHF	TGTGCCAGTAGTATAGAAAGGAGTCAGCCCCAGCATTTT
.	.	TRBV3-1/TRBV3-2	TRBJ1-5	CASSQTGAGNQPQHF	TGTGCCAGCAGCCAAACCGGCGCAGGTAATCAGCCCCAGCATTTT
.	.	TRBV28	TRBJ2-5	CASSLGVQETQYF	TGTGCCAGTTCCTTAGGGGTCCAAGAGACCCAGTACTTC
.	.	TRBV6-2/TRBV6-3	TRBJ1-5	CASSYAWGGNQPQHF	TGTGCCAGCAGTTACGCCTGGGGAGGCAATCAGCCCCAGCATTTT
once	.	TRBV18	TRBJ2-3	CASSPSTVSTDTQYF	TGTGCCAGCTCACCCTCGACAGTTAGCACAGATACGCAGTATTTT
.	.	TRBV27	TRBJ1-1	CASSSPPFTVMNTEAFF	TGTGCCAGCAGTTCCCCCCCGTTCACAGTAATGAACACTGAAGCTTTCTTT
.	.	TRBV6-6	TRBJ1-5	CASSPGRINQPQHF	TGTGCCAGCAGTCCTGGACGGATCAATCAGCCCCAGCATTTT
.	.	TRBV18	TRBJ1-1	CASSSPMSEAFF	TGTGCCAGCTCGAGCCCGATGAGTGAAGCTTTCTTT
.	.	TRBV3-1/TRBV3-2	TRBJ1-2	CASSQDRSTYGYTF	TGTGCCAGCAGCCAAGACAGGTCCACCTATGGCTACACCTTC
.	TRBD1	TRBV7-8	TRBJ1-2	CASSLGRGRGYTF	TGTGCCAGCAGCTTAGGCAGGGGGAGAGGCTACACCTTC
.	.	TRBV6-5	TRBJ2-5	CASSYSGGVVQETQYF	TGTGCCAGCAGTTACTCGGGAGGTGTCGTCCAAGAGACCCAGTACTTC
.	.	TRBV2	TRBJ1-1	CASSYIQGENTEAFF	TGTGCCAGCAGTTACATACAGGGAGAGAACACTGAAGCTTTCTTT
.	TRBD1	TRBV19	TRBJ2-5	CASSPAGTGKGKTQYF	TGTGCCAGTAGTCCCGCCGGGACAGGGAAGGGAAAGACCCAGTACTTC
.	TRBD1	TRBV6-1	TRBJ1-2	CASSGQPGQGIDYGYTF	TGTGCCAGCAGTGGTCAACCGGGACAGGGGATCGACTATGGCTACACCTTC
.	.	TRBV2	TRBJ1-2	CASSEGGLLGYTF	TGTGCCAGCAGTGAAGGGGGGCTGTTAGGCTACACCTTC
.	.	TRBV3-1/TRBV3-2	TRBJ2-1	CASSQDQGTSNNEQFF	TGTGCCAGCAGCCAAGATCAAGGCACTTCTAACAATGAGCAGTTCTTC
.	TRBD1	TRBV5-4	TRBJ1-1	CASSTGQAGTEAFF	TGTGCCAGCAGCACGGGACAGGCGGGCACTGAAGCTTTCTTT
.	.	TRBV10-3	TRBJ1-2	CAISESSGSYGYTF	TGTGCCATCAGTGAGTCGTCAGGATCCTATGGCTACACCTTC
once	TRBD1	TRBV3-1/TRBV3-2	TRBJ2-7	CATRDRSSYEQYF	TGTGCCACCAGGGACAGGAGCTCCTACGAGCAGTACTTC
.	.	TRBV7-9	TRBJ1-1	CASSLSTGNTEAFF	TGTGCCAGCAGCCTATCGACAGGGAACACTGAAGCTTTCTTT
.	.	TRBV11-3	TRBJ2-1	CASSLGSKGDNEQFF	TGTGCCAGCAGCTTAGGAAGTAAAGGGGACAATGAGCAGTTCTTC
.	.	TRBV19	TRBJ2-7	CASSIRGRNYEQYF	TGTGCCAGTAGTATACGAGGCAGAAACTACGAGCAGTACTTC
.	TRBD1	TRBV2	TRBJ2-2	CASSPIPGTGGTGELFF	TGTGCCAGCAGTCCTATACCAGGGACAGGGGGCACCGGGGAGCTGTTTTTT